Reported below is one TCR beta chain. It differs at one base from a far larger clone, so likely a read error. The same CDR3 arises from other DNA sequences in this sample as well. These data originate in a study of shared clonotypes between healthy human individuals. Samples left unsorted employed approximately 94 million PBMCs for genomic DNA. Scientists sequenced DNA from unsorted PBMC on ten immunoSEQ deep assay plates. The data were produced by immunoSEQ multiplex PCR, yet TCRdb's version contains in-frame clones alone and is incomplete. The top ten clones hold more than 9.5% of a sample with about 490,000 clones, 81% of them seen once. The clonotype originates from a woman in her 40s in good health. Some clones in this sample may be carry-over from other donors' samples. The sequenced sample consisted of PBMCs.

The CDR3 reads CASSLAAGGSGYTF. The CDR3 DNA reads TGTGCCAGCAGCTTAGCTGCAGGGGGCTCTGGCTATACCTTC. The chain combines TRBV7-2 with TRBJ1-2, with TRBD1 matching over 8 bases. CDR3 length: 14 residues. CDR1 and CDR2 (germline): SGHTA, FQGNSA.